This entry concerns a single T cell receptor (beta chain). Its antigen remains unknown. Control patients had untreated stable or active relapsing-remitting multiple sclerosis by revised McDonald criteria. It was negative isolation that provided the CD8+ and CD4+ T cells, whereas TEMRA cells were enriched by FACS. Reverse transcription of roughly 0.5 to 1 ug RNA was carried out with random hexamers. TCR beta CDR3 was amplified by immunoSEQ multiplex PCR. This amplification extended across 54 Vbeta and 13 Jbeta segments. Each CDR3 protein gets one entry after TCRdb re-called the immunoSEQ multiplex PCR reads with MiXCR. The data show fewer than 80,000 distinct CDR3 sequences, over 85% seen once. This sample is drawn from a study of CD8 T cells in Susac syndrome. Regarding the study as a whole: The authors acknowledged that their TCR sequencing and HLA analysis involved a relatively small number of individuals.

The V end was cut by 9 bases, the J end by 4 bases, with 16 bases between. CDR3 length: 14 residues. Germline V lookup: CDR1 MNHEY, CDR2 SMNVEV (reference sequence). This chain links TRBV27 with TRBJ2-1; D may be TRBD1 or TRBD2 (6 bases each). This receptor was taken from a human donor with multiple sclerosis. The sequencing sample was made of CD8+ T cells from PBMCs. This CDR3 reads CASWGGTLYNEQFF. The CDR3 bases are TGTGCCAGTTGGGGCGGGACACTTTACAATGAGCAGTTCTTC.